This entry concerns a single T cell receptor (beta chain). Its antigen is not known. Sequenced by immunoSEQ multiplex PCR; TCRdb stores in-frame clones only, minus some. The repertoire consists of roughly 93,000 clones, with roughly 80% occurring once and the leading ten covering around 3.7%. The data originate from a study of radiotherapy plus CTLA-4 blockade in lung cancer. For the study at large: Disease control was achieved by roughly 32% of patients, and objective responses by 18%.

The CDR3 contains 16 residues. Trimming took off 2 bases at V and 1 base at J, with 14 bases between the two ends. Per germline, CDR1 KGHSH and CDR2 LQKENI. General study findings and limits: Blood-borne expansion of tumor-derived TCR clones followed radiotherapy plus ipilimumab.

The chain carries TRBV18 and TRBJ2-5, with D tentatively TRBD2 (6 bases). This receptor was obtained from a human donor with non-small cell lung cancer who had a partial response to radiotherapy plus ipilimumab. The material sequenced was peripheral blood, taken from a patient treated with radiotherapy plus ipilimumab. The CDR3 bases are TGTGCCAGCTCACCATATTCGGGACTCTCCCAAGAGACCCAGTACTTC. Amino acids: CASSPYSGLSQETQYF.